The 9 T cell receptor beta chains presented below share a single source sample, sequenced in a study of shared clonotypes between healthy human individuals. This table comes from immunoSEQ multiplex PCR, and its TCRdb copy is limited to in-frame clones, with some not included. The table records millions of clones, about 95% of them present only once. Positively selected for CCR7, the CD45RO-negative cells used as naive CD8 cells excluded terminally differentiated effector memory CD45RA+ cells. Sequenced: naive CD8+ T cells sorted from blood. The receptors were sampled from a man younger than 35 in good health.

The chain couples TRBV9 to TRBJ2-2; 9 nucleotides match TRBD2. CDR3 length: 16 residues. V lost 4 bases, J lost 6 bases, and 10 bases stayed unmatched. Looked up from germline, CDR1 is SGDLS and CDR2 is YYNGEE. The CDR3 reads CASSTHGGRVPGELFF. In DNA form, the CDR3 reads TGTGCCAGCAGCACGCACGGCGGGAGGGTTCCCGGGGAGCTGTTTTTT.

The chain carries TRBV19 and TRBJ2-7, with 11 bases matching TRBD1. Germline CDR1 reads LNHDA; CDR2 reads SQIVND (reference sequence). The CDR3 extends over 14 amino acids. The trim removed 4 bases at V and 3 bases at J, leaving 2 bases unmatched. DNA for the CDR3: TGTGCCAGTAGTACGGGACAGGGGGTCTACGAGCAGTACTTC. It translates to CASSTGQGVYEQYF.

Notes on this clone: Additional DNA sequences in this sample encode the identical CDR3. This chain links TRBV7-9 with TRBJ1-1; 7 positions agree with TRBD1. The length of the CDR3 is 15 residues. Germline V CDR1 and CDR2: SEHNR, FQNEAQ (reference sequence). V dropped 0 bases and J dropped 1; count of bases not matched to a gene: 2. The CDR3 loop is CASSLAQGGNTEAFF. CDR3 in DNA: TGTGCCAGCAGCTTAGCCCAGGGGGGGAACACTGAAGCTTTCTTT.

The V and J genes are TRBV7-2 and TRBJ2-7; 12 positions agree with TRBD2. The germline V gene encodes CDR1 SGHTA and CDR2 FQGNSA. The V and J ends lost 5 bases and 0 bases, in that order; junction bases with no gene match: 5. This CDR3 is built from 16 residues. In DNA form, the CDR3 reads TGTGCCAGCAGCGGTCGGACTAGCGGGGACTCCTACGAGCAGTACTTC. As protein: CASSGRTSGDSYEQYF.

The chain has TRBV5-4 and TRBJ1-1; possibly TRBD1 for D (6 bases). V was cut by 6 bases and J by 1 base, with 19 bases left in between. The CDR3 runs to 16 residues. From germline, CDR1 is SGHNT and CDR2 YYREEE (reference sequence). The CDR3 DNA reads TGTGCCAGCATACGTCTGCTCGAGGGGGGGAACACTGAAGCTTTCTTT. It translates to CASIRLLEGGNTEAFF.

V and J are TRBV28 and TRBJ2-7; 7 nucleotides match TRBD1. The CDR3 is 14 amino acids. The V segment lost 6 bases and the J segment 5 bases; nucleotides outside the gene matches: 10. Germline V CDR1 and CDR2: MDHEN, SYDVKM. CDR3 protein: CASSLLRGQDEQYF. CDR3 in DNA: TGTGCCAGCAGCCTCCTTAGGGGGCAGGACGAGCAGTACTTC.

The gene calls are TRBV28 and TRBJ2-1; D gene uncertain. The CDR3 is made up of 16 amino acids. V was cut by 5 bases and J by 8 bases, with 22 bases left in between. From germline, CDR1 is MDHEN and CDR2 SYDVKM. Written as DNA, the CDR3 is TGTGCCAGCAGTACCCCGGTCGAAGCCCTCAAGGATGAGCAGTTCTTC. This codes for CASSTPVEALKDEQFF.

In this sample, this clone turned up a few times. The gene calls are TRBV30 and TRBJ2-1; tentatively, D is TRBD2 (6 bases). Trimming left V 3 bases short and J 8 bases short, with 14 bases between. The CDR3 sequence is 13 residues long. Germline values: CDR1 GTSNPN, CDR2 SVGIG (reference sequence). The CDR3 reads CAWRVLSGHEQFF. The CDR3, as DNA: TGTGCCTGGAGAGTTTTGAGCGGGCATGAGCAGTTCTTC.

V usage is TRBV7-9 and J usage is TRBJ2-3, with D maybe TRBD2 (6 bases). The CDR3 extends over 14 amino acids. Germline V gene data show CDR1 as SEHNR and CDR2 as FQNEAQ (reference sequence). The V end lost 5 bases, the J end lost 3 bases, and 12 bases lay between the germline ends. Here the CDR3 DNA reads TGTGCCAGCAGCGTAATCGGGAGAACAGATACGCAGTATTTT. Translated: CASSVIGRTDTQYF.